The rows below give T cell receptor beta chains drawn from one sample of a study of a mutant IDH1 vaccine in newly diagnosed glioma. These TCRs are of unknown antigen specificity. Generated by immunoSEQ multiplex PCR, the TCRdb table keeps only in-frame clones and is missing some. The data hold fewer than 100,000 clones, with about 91% observed a single time. The source material was PBMCs, sampled from a glioma patient whose treatment included an IDH1 peptide vaccine. Every receptor here comes from a woman aged 45-60 years with glioma. Both conserved end residues are part of each CDR3. A D gene is named only where the DNA matches it firmly. Size values are once, few and many counts, or a class for expanded clones, and some rows have none.

clone size | J gene | D gene | V gene | CDR3 DNA | CDR3 protein
. | TRBJ1-2 | TRBD1 | TRBV10-1 | TGCGCCAGCAGTGGGGGACAGGGGGCTCCCCCGGGCGGCTACACCTTC | CASSGGQGAPPGGYTF
. | TRBJ1-6 | . | TRBV28 | TGTGCCAGCAGGGTAAAGTCACCCCTCCACTTT | CASRVKSPLHF
. | TRBJ2-3 | . | TRBV28 | TGTGCCAGCAGCCCTGCCTCTGGGCAGGGTGGGGGGGATACGCAGTATTTT | CASSPASGQGGGDTQYF
once | TRBJ2-3 | TRBD1 | TRBV11-2 | TGTGCCAGCAGCTTAGTTCCCCTTTCCCGGGACAGAAGCACAGATACGCAGTATTTT | CASSLVPLSRDRSTDTQYF
. | TRBJ2-7 | . | TRBV23-1 | TGCGCCAGCAGTCCCCGCAGGAGCTCCTACGAGCAGTACTTC | CASSPRRSSYEQYF
. | TRBJ1-1 | . | TRBV14 | TGTGCCAGCAGCCAAGATCCCCCATGGGGGGAGAGCACTGAAGCTTTCTTT | CASSQDPPWGESTEAFF
once | TRBJ2-3 | . | TRBV21-1 | TGTGCCAGCAGCAAAGTTTTGAGCGGGAGTACGCCAGATACGCAGTATTTT | CASSKVLSGSTPDTQYF
. | TRBJ2-3 | . | TRBV6-1 | TGTGCCAGCAGTGAAAGAAGCGGAAGCCCAGATACGCAGTATTTT | CASSERSGSPDTQYF
. | TRBJ2-3 | . | TRBV10-1 | TGCGCCAGCAGTGAAGGCGGGCGAGGGGATACGCAGTATTTT | CASSEGGRGDTQYF
. | TRBJ2-3 | . | TRBV6-5 | TGTGCCAGCAGCACGCAATCTAGGGATACGCAGTATTTT | CASSTQSRDTQYF
. | TRBJ1-1 | . | TRBV19 | TGTGCCAGTAGTACACAGGGTCCCACTGAAGCTTTCTTT | CASSTQGPTEAFF
. | TRBJ2-6 | TRBD2 | TRBV12-5 | TGTGCTAGTGGTTTGGTCGCAGGGAGGGTAGTAGGGGCCAACGTCCTGACTTTC | CASGLVAGRVVGANVLTF
. | TRBJ2-1 | TRBD2 | TRBV9 | TGTGCCAGCAGCGTAGGGGCCGGGAGGGCCGATGAGCAGTTCTTC | CASSVGAGRADEQFF
. | TRBJ1-1 | . | TRBV6-5 | TGTGCCAGCAGTTACGGGTCGGGCTTGTTGACTGAAGCTTTCTTT | CASSYGSGLLTEAFF
. | TRBJ2-1 | TRBD1 | TRBV5-1 | TGCGCCAGCAGCCCGGCGACAGGGGTACCCTACAATGAGCAGTTCTTC | CASSPATGVPYNEQFF
. | TRBJ2-1 | TRBD1 | TRBV5-1 | TGCGCCAGCAGTTACGGGACAGGGGGCAATGAGCAGTTCTTC | CASSYGTGGNEQFF
. | TRBJ2-3 | . | TRBV19 | TGTGCCAGTAGTATAAGGAGCGGAACGCAGTATTTT | CASSIRSGTQYF
once | TRBJ2-7 | TRBD2 | TRBV9 | TGTGCCAGCAGCGTAGCTCCTAGCGGGGTTCCCTACGAGCAGTACTTC | CASSVAPSGVPYEQYF
few | TRBJ1-1 | . | TRBV25-1 | TGTGCCAGTACATGGGGCGAGAGGACTGAAGCTTTCTTT | CASTWGERTEAFF
. | TRBJ1-1 | . | TRBV4-1 | TGCGCCAGCAGCCAAGCCGACAGTGACACTGAAGCTTTCTTT | CASSQADSDTEAFF
. | TRBJ2-3 | TRBD2 | TRBV7-3 | TGTGCCAGCAGCTTAGGGCGGGGGACTAGCACAGATACGCAGTATTTT | CASSLGRGTSTDTQYF
once | TRBJ1-1 | . | TRBV19 | TGTGCCAGTAGTATCGGACTGCTGAACACTGAAGCTTTCTTT | CASSIGLLNTEAFF
few | TRBJ2-4 | . | TRBV7-9 | TGTGCCAGCAGCTCCTCCGTTAGGGTCTCCGTACAGTACTTC | CASSSSVRVSVQYF
. | TRBJ2-2 | . | TRBV6-6 | TGTGCCAGCAGTTACGGGCCCACCGGGGAGCTGTTTTTT | CASSYGPTGELFF
. | TRBJ2-1 | . | TRBV6-5 | TGTGCCAGCAGCCGAGGGCTGGGGAATGAGCAGTTCTTC | CASSRGLGNEQFF
. | TRBJ2-3 | . | TRBV2 | TGTGCCAGCAGTGTTGGCGGGTACACAGATACGCAGTATTTT | CASSVGGYTDTQYF
. | TRBJ2-7 | TRBD2 | TRBV25-1 | TGTGCCAGCAGTGGTCTAGCGGTAAGCTACGAGCAGTACTTC | CASSGLAVSYEQYF
. | TRBJ1-4 | TRBD1 | TRBV5-1 | TGCGCCAGCAGCCTTGGGACAGCTAATGAAAAACTGTTTTTT | CASSLGTANEKLFF
. | TRBJ2-3 | . | TRBV5-1 | TGCGCCAGCAGCTTGGCCGGGTCGGGAATCACAGATACGCAGTATTTT | CASSLAGSGITDTQYF
. | TRBJ1-2 | . | TRBV30 | . | CAWRPSVAGGGYTF
. | TRBJ2-7 | . | TRBV6-1 | TGTGCCAGCAGTTCCGGGACTCTCGAGCAGTACTTC | CASSSGTLEQYF
few | TRBJ2-5 | . | TRBV5-1 | TGCGCCAGCAGCTTGGCTTCGTACCAAGAGACCCAGTACTTC | CASSLASYQETQYF
. | TRBJ2-5 | . | TRBV18 | TGTGCCAGCTCAGACATGTACCAAGAGACCCAGTACTTC | CASSDMYQETQYF
. | TRBJ2-1 | . | TRBV2 | TGTGCCAGCGTGGAGTTTGTCGGGAGCTCATACAATGAGCAGTTCTTC | CASVEFVGSSYNEQFF
. | TRBJ2-7 | TRBD1 | TRBV5-1 | TGCGCCAGCAGCGCGGGACAGGGCCCTGTGAGTGACAGGTACGAGCAGTACTTC | CASSAGQGPVSDRYEQYF
. | TRBJ1-3 | . | TRBV28 | TGTGCCAGCAGTTTAGGGGAGTTCACTTCTGGAAACACCATATATTTT | CASSLGEFTSGNTIYF
once | TRBJ2-1 | . | TRBV11-2 | TGTGCCAGCAGCTCCTTGCGGGATGAGCAGTTCTTC | CASSSLRDEQFF
. | TRBJ1-2 | . | TRBV25-1 | TGTGCCAGCAGTGAATGGGGCCAGACTAACTATGGCTACACCTTC | CASSEWGQTNYGYTF
once | TRBJ2-7 | . | TRBV5-1 | TGCGCCAGCAGCGCCGATAGCTCCTACGAGCAGTACTTC | CASSADSSYEQYF
. | TRBJ2-1 | . | TRBV18 | TGTGCCAGCTCACCATTCGGTGAGCAGTTCTTC | CASSPFGEQFF
once | TRBJ2-1 | TRBD2 | TRBV19 | TGTGCCAGTACCTCTACATATGGGACTAGCGGGAGTTACAATGAGCAGTTCTTC | CASTSTYGTSGSYNEQFF
. | TRBJ2-2 | TRBD1 | TRBV27 | TGTGCCAGCAGGATCGGACAGGGGGATACCGGGGAGCTGTTTTTT | CASRIGQGDTGELFF
. | TRBJ2-4 | . | TRBV7-9 | TGTGCCAGCAGCTTGGGCCAGGGGTTAGCCAAAAACATTCAGTACTTC | CASSLGQGLAKNIQYF
. | TRBJ1-3 | . | TRBV7-9 | TGTGCCAGCATGGGAGGGGCTGGAAACACCATATATTTT | CASMGGAGNTIYF
. | TRBJ1-1 | . | TRBV13 | TGTGCCAGCAGCTTAGGACGGGCGGACACTGAAGCTTTCTTT | CASSLGRADTEAFF
. | TRBJ2-3 | . | TRBV19 | TGTGCCAGTAGTATAATAGGGTCTGATACGCAGTATTTT | CASSIIGSDTQYF
. | TRBJ2-5 | . | TRBV5-1 | TGCGCCAGCAGCTTTCCAGGGGGGCGTATAGAGACCCAGTACTTC | CASSFPGGRIETQYF
. | TRBJ2-6 | . | TRBV9 | TGTGCCAGCAGCGTAACGGGGTCTGGGGCCAACGTCCTGACTTTC | CASSVTGSGANVLTF
. | TRBJ2-2 | TRBD2 | TRBV14 | TGTGCCAGCAGCCCTAGGACTAGTGGGAGACCCGCGAACACCGGGGAGCTGTTTTTT | CASSPRTSGRPANTGELFF
. | TRBJ2-7 | TRBD2 | TRBV5-4 | TGTGCCAGCAGCCCGGGACTAGCGGCTCCACAGCAGTACTTC | CASSPGLAAPQQYF
. | TRBJ2-7 | . | TRBV18 | TGTGCCAGCTCACCAGTCAGGGACCGACCAGAGCAGTACTTC | CASSPVRDRPEQYF
. | TRBJ2-2 | TRBD2 | TRBV19 | TGTGCCAGTAGACGGGAGGTCGGGACCGGGGAGCTGTTTTTT | CASRREVGTGELFF
. | TRBJ2-5 | TRBD1 | TRBV7-9 | TGTGCCAGCAGCTTAGAGAGTTTGTGGGACAGCCGGGACTTC | CASSLESLWDSRDF
. | TRBJ1-4 | . | TRBV25-1 | TGTGCCAGCAGTGAAACTCGGTGGGGGGCGGAAAAACTGTTTTTT | CASSETRWGAEKLFF
. | TRBJ2-3 | TRBD2 | TRBV9 | TGTGCCAGCAGCGTAGGCTGGGGGGGGACAGATACGCAGTATTTT | CASSVGWGGTDTQYF
. | TRBJ2-1 | TRBD1 | TRBV6-1 | TGTGCCAGCAGTTGGACAGGGGGCATGGACAATGAGCAGTTCTTC | CASSWTGGMDNEQFF
. | TRBJ2-1 | . | TRBV27 | TGTGCCAGCAGTTGGGGCCCCATGGACGAGCAGTTCTTC | CASSWGPMDEQFF
. | TRBJ2-5 | . | TRBV20-1 | TGCAGTGCTAGACGTCAAGAGACCCAGTACTTC | CSARRQETQYF
. | TRBJ2-4 | . | TRBV7-9 | TGTGCCAGCAGCTTAGTATCGGGAGAAGGGAACATTCAGTACTTC | CASSLVSGEGNIQYF
. | TRBJ2-1 | . | TRBV9 | TGTGCCAGCAGCGTAATGGGAAGCCAGGCCAATGAGCAGTTCTTC | CASSVMGSQANEQFF